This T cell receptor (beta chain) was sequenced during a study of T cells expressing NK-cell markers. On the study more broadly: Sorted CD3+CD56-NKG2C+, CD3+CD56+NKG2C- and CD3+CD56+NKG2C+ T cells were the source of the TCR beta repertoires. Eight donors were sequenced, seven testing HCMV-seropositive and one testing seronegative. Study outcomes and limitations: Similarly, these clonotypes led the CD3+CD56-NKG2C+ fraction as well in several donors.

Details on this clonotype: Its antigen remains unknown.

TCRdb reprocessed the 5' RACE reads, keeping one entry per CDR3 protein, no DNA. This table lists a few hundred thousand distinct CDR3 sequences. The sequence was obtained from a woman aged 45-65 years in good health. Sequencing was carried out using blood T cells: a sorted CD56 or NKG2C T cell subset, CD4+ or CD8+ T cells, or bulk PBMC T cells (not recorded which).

The CDR3 sequence is CASSLTDYTQYF. The J gene is TRBJ2-5, the V gene TRBV7-9; the TCRdb D gene call, TRBD2, has no DNA to confirm it. Germline CDR1 SEHNR, CDR2 FQNEAQ (reference sequence). CDR3 length: 12 amino acids. Combining the CDR3 with reference TRBV7-9 and TRBJ2-5 gives the whole variable domain DTGVSQNPRHKITKRGQNVTFRCDPISEHNRLYWYRQTLGQGPEFLTYFQNEAQLEKSRLLSDRFSAERPKGSFSTLEIQRTEQGDSAMYLCASSLTDYTQYFGPGTRLLVL.